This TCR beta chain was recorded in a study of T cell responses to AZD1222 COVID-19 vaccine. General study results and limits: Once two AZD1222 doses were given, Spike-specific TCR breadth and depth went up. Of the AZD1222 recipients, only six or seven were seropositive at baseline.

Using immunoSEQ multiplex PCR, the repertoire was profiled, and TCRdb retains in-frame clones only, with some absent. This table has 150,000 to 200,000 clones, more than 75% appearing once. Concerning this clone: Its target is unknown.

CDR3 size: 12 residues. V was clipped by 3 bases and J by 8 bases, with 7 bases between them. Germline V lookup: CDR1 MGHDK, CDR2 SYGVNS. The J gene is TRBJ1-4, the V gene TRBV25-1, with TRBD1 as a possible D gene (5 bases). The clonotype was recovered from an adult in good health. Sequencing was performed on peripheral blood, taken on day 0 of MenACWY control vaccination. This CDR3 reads CASSDRDEKLFF. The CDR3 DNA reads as TGTGCCAGCAGTGACAGGGACGAAAAACTGTTTTTT.